Presented here are 14 T cell receptor beta chains from one specimen sequenced in a study of control samples from healthy donors and cancer patients. Assay used: immunoSEQ multiplex PCR; TCRdb lists only in-frame clones, some missing. The table includes 130,000 to 150,000 clones, about 95% detected once. The sequenced sample consisted of PBMCs. The receptors originated from a man in his 60s with colorectal cancer.

V gene TRBV25-1 combines with J gene TRBJ2-3; D not certain. From germline, CDR1 is MGHDK and CDR2 SYGVNS. The CDR3 sequence is 12 residues long. Trimming left V 5 bases short and J 5 bases short, with 8 bases between. The DNA for the CDR3 is TGTGCCAGCAGTACTGTAGGAGATACGCAGTATTTT. This translates into CASSTVGDTQYF.

The chain links TRBV6-1 to TRBJ2-1; D is perhaps TRBD2 (5 bases). V was clipped by 3 bases and J by 4 bases, with 13 bases between them. This CDR3 region has 15 residues. The V gene's germline CDR1 is MNHNS and CDR2 SASEGT. CDR3 in DNA: TGTGCCAGCAGTGACAGAACTAGAGAGTACAATGAGCAGTTCTTC. It is translated as CASSDRTREYNEQFF.

This chain links TRBV25-1 with TRBJ1-2, with 7 bases fitting TRBD1. This CDR3 region has 14 residues. In germline, CDR1 is MGHDK, CDR2 SYGVNS. V shed 7 bases and J 6 bases; nucleotides not matched to a gene: 11. CDR3 amino acids: CASKMPGQLNGYTF. The CDR3 DNA is TGTGCCAGCAAAATGCCGGGACAGCTAAATGGCTACACCTTC.

The V call is TRBV18, the J call TRBJ2-7; TRBD1 aligns across 9 bases. CDR3 size: 16 residues. V shed 3 bases and J 12 bases; nucleotides not matched to a gene: 18. Germline assignment: CDR1 KGHSH and CDR2 LQKENI. Written as DNA, the CDR3 is TGTGCCAGCTCACCGCCTTCCCCGAGACAGGGGGGTAAAGTGTACTTC. Encoded protein: CASSPPSPRQGGKVYF.

The chain's CDR3 is CASRTMGGDYTF. CDR3 nucleotides: TGTGCCAGCAGGACTATGGGAGGAGACTACACCTTC. V usage is TRBV27 and J usage is TRBJ1-2; D remains ambiguous. The CDR3 extends over 12 amino acids. The V end lost 6 bases, the J end lost 10 bases, and 15 bases lay between the germline ends. Germline lookup yields CDR1 MNHEY and CDR2 SMNVEV (reference sequence).

This chain uses TRBV7-8 with TRBJ1-1; D is unclear. CDR1 and CDR2 (germline): SGHVS, FQNEAQ. The CDR3 runs 14 residues. V lost 1 base to trimming and J lost 10 bases, with 16 bases between them. For the CDR3, the DNA is TGTGCCAGCAGCTTAGAAGGCGTCAATTTCGGAGCTTTCTTT. Translation: CASSLEGVNFGAFF.

The J gene is TRBJ1-2, the V gene TRBV10-3; D perhaps matches TRBD1 (5 bases). The length of the CDR3 is 13 residues. CDR1 is ENHRY and CDR2 is SYGVKD in the germline V gene. V lost 3 bases, J lost 4 bases, and 9 bases lay in between. CDR3 DNA: TGTGCCATCAGTGAAGGGGCCTCCTATGGCTACACCTTC. Translated, it gives CAISEGASYGYTF.

The chain combines TRBV3-1 (or the pseudogene TRBV3-2) with TRBJ1-1; D perhaps matches TRBD1 (6 bases). V was cut by 5 bases and J by 8 bases, with 12 bases left in between. From germline, CDR1 is LGHDT and CDR2 YNNKEL (reference sequence). This CDR3 has 12 residues. The CDR3: CASSGTQGEAFF. The CDR3 DNA is TGTGCCAGCAGCGGGACGCAGGGGGAAGCTTTCTTT.

This chain joins TRBV18 and TRBJ1-2; D is uncertain. The germline gives CDR1 KGHSH, CDR2 LQKENI. This CDR3 comprises 13 residues. V was cut by 8 bases and J by 6 bases, with 16 bases left in between. CDR3 sequence (DNA): TGTGCCAGCAACCCCGAGGACGGGCATGGCTACACCTTC. It codes for CASNPEDGHGYTF.

The chain couples TRBV11-3 to TRBJ2-1; the match to TRBD2 covers 10 bases. The CDR3 has 17 amino acids. J gave up 0 bases and V 5 bases, and 7 bases lay outside the gene matches. Germline V CDR1 and CDR2: SGHNT, YENEEA. In nucleotides, the CDR3 is TGTGCCAGCAGCCCCGACTCTAGCGGGAGCTCCTACAATGAGCAGTTCTTC. Its protein product is CASSPDSSGSSYNEQFF.

The chain recombines TRBV11-2 with TRBJ2-3, with D tentatively TRBD2 (6 bases). V was clipped by 0 bases and J by 6 bases, with 13 bases between them. The germline V gene has CDR1 SGHAT and CDR2 FQNNGV. This CDR3 contains 15 residues. The CDR3 sequence: CASSLEAGSWDTQYF. CDR3 DNA: TGTGCCAGCAGCTTAGAGGCGGGGTCGTGGGATACGCAGTATTTT.

This clone showed up just a few times. The chain links TRBV12-3 or TRBV12-4 to TRBJ1-5; D is unresolved. Trimming took 7 bases from V and 3 from J, leaving 7 bases between them. The CDR3 spans 12 residues. CDR3 loop: CASTRNNQPQHF. The CDR3 region has the DNA TGTGCCAGCACACGAAACAATCAGCCCCAGCATTTT.

This rearrangement joins TRBV6-6 to TRBJ2-7, with D maybe TRBD1 (5 bases). With 5 bases removed from V and 2 bases from J, the gap between germline ends came to 10 bases. The germline CDR1 and CDR2 sequences are MNHNY and SVGAGI (reference sequence). This CDR3 spans 13 amino acids. CDR3 loop: CASSDSLPYEQYF. The CDR3, as DNA: TGTGCCAGCAGTGACAGCTTGCCCTACGAGCAGTACTTC.

The genes are TRBV5-1 and TRBJ2-1; TRBD2 matches at 9 bases. V was pared by 7 bases and J by 7 bases, with 12 bases of the junction left unmatched. Looked up from germline, CDR1 is SGHRS and CDR2 is YFSETQ. The CDR3 has 15 residues. CDR3 loop: CASPLGRGGVNEQFF. Here the CDR3 DNA reads TGCGCCAGCCCTCTCGGGCGGGGGGGGGTGAATGAGCAGTTCTTC.